These T cell receptor beta chains were read from a single sample in a study of blood T cell repertoires in COVID-19. Libraries were prepared by immunoSEQ multiplex PCR; TCRdb keeps only in-frame clonotypes and omits some of them. This sample has 60,000 to 65,000 clones; 65% to 90% occur once, and the top ten carry 10%. The sequencing input was peripheral blood. These receptors originate from a man over 45 with COVID-19, enrolled during active disease. CDR3s include the opening cysteine and the closing phenylalanine or tryptophan. Each record gives: J gene, V gene, clone size, D gene, CDR3 DNA, CDR3 protein. The D gene is left open where the match is weak. Clone size is shown for a subset of rows, as once, few, many or a class of expanded clone.

TRBJ1-4 TRBV9 few . TGTGCCAGCAGCGTAGTGGAGCCTGCTGAAAAACTGTTTTTT CASSVVEPAEKLFF
TRBJ2-5 TRBV7-9 . TRBD2 TGTGCCAGCAGCACACTAGCGGGAGGGCAAGAGACCCAGTACTTC CASSTLAGGQETQYF
TRBJ2-7 TRBV5-8 . . TGTGCCAGCAGCGCGGAGTACTCCTCCTACGAGCAGTACTTC CASSAEYSSYEQYF
TRBJ2-7 TRBV19 . TRBD2 TGTGCCAGTAGTAGGACTAGCGGGAACTACGAGCAGTACTTC CASSRTSGNYEQYF
TRBJ1-6 TRBV18 . . TGTGCCAGCTCACCTCGTGTCCGGGAGTCACCCCTCCACTTT CASSPRVRESPLHF
TRBJ2-5 TRBV14 . . TGTGCCAGCAGCCAAGATAGGGGGGGCCTCCTTGAGACCCAGTACTTC CASSQDRGGLLETQYF
TRBJ2-7 TRBV21-1 . . TGTGCCAGCAGTGGACTAGCGGTGAATTACGAGCAGTACTTC CASSGLAVNYEQYF
TRBJ2-7 TRBV3-1/TRBV3-2 . TRBD1 TGTGCCAGCGAGGGACAGGGACCCTACGAGCAGTACTTC CASEGQGPYEQYF
TRBJ2-7 TRBV2 . TRBD2 TGTGCCAGCAGTCCCCCCGGCGGGAGGGCCGTCGAGCAGTACTTC CASSPPGGRAVEQYF
TRBJ2-4 TRBV15 . TRBD1 TGTGCCACCAGCAGAGAGCTCAACAGGGGGGCCAAAAACATTCAGTACTTC CATSRELNRGAKNIQYF
TRBJ1-4 TRBV5-5 . . TGTGCCAGCTGTCCCCGGGGAGAGGCCAGTGAAAAACTGTTTTTT CASCPRGEASEKLFF
TRBJ2-7 TRBV6-6 . . TGTGCCAGCAGTACGGGGGACGGGAGCTCCTACGAGCAGTACTTC CASSTGDGSSYEQYF
TRBJ2-7 TRBV11-2 . TRBD1 TGTGCCAGCAGCTCAGGGACAGGGGGCTTCAACGAGCAGTACTTC CASSSGTGGFNEQYF
TRBJ1-6 TRBV4-1 . TRBD1 TGCGCCAGCAGCCCAACAGGGGCAGGCGTTAATTCACCCCTCCACTTT CASSPTGAGVNSPLHF
TRBJ2-6 TRBV6-5 . . TGTGCCAGCACCCCCGGGGTCTCTGGGGCCAACGTCCTGACTTTC CASTPGVSGANVLTF
TRBJ1-1 TRBV15 . . TGTGCCACCAGCTTTAGCCCGCTCACTGAAGCTTTCTTT CATSFSPLTEAFF
TRBJ1-4 TRBV6-5 . TRBD1 TGTGCCAGCAGTATAATCGGGCAGGGGGCTGGCGAACTGTTTTTT CASSIIGQGAGELFF
TRBJ1-2 TRBV5-1 . TRBD1 TGCGCCAGCAGCTGGGGGACAGGGAGTTTCTATGGCTACACCTTC CASSWGTGSFYGYTF
TRBJ1-1 TRBV19 . . TGTGCCAGTGCGACACTGAGGAACACTGAAGCTTTCTTT CASATLRNTEAFF
TRBJ1-5 TRBV20-1 once . TGCAGTGCTAGTATTGGCTTTAGCAATCAGCCCCAGCATTTT CSASIGFSNQPQHF
TRBJ2-5 TRBV7-2 once TRBD1 TGTGCCAGCAGACGAGACAGGGTAGAGACCCAGTACTTC CASRRDRVETQYF
TRBJ2-3 TRBV5-1 . TRBD2 TGCGCCAGCAGCTTACGACTAGCGGGAGCGGCAGATACGCAGTATTTT CASSLRLAGAADTQYF
TRBJ2-1 TRBV15 . . TGTGCCACCAGCAGAGGGCTGGGGCATGAGCAGTTCTTC CATSRGLGHEQFF
TRBJ2-7 TRBV6-1 . TRBD2 TGTGCCAGCAGTGGGGATAGCGGGAGCACCTCCTACGAGCAGTACTTC CASSGDSGSTSYEQYF
TRBJ2-7 TRBV14 . . TGTGCCAGCAGCCAAGATCTCTACGAGCAGTACTTC CASSQDLYEQYF
TRBJ2-1 TRBV20-1 . . TGCAGTGCTAGGAGAGGGAATGAGCAGTTCTTC CSARRGNEQFF
TRBJ2-1 TRBV5-1 once TRBD2 TGCGCCAGCAGCTTCGGTTCTAGCGGTTACAATGAGCAGTTCTTC CASSFGSSGYNEQFF
TRBJ1-2 TRBV5-4 . . TGTGCCAGCAGCTTTTTTGACAGGAAACAAGGTGGCTACACCTTC CASSFFDRKQGGYTF
TRBJ1-5 TRBV30 . . TGTGCCTGGAGTATCCAGAACAATCAGCCCCAGCATTTT CAWSIQNNQPQHF
TRBJ2-1 TRBV11-2 . TRBD1 TGTGCCAGCAGCTTAGCACCCAGGGGGAATGAGCAGTTCTTC CASSLAPRGNEQFF
TRBJ2-7 TRBV28 . . TGTGCCAGCAGATATCAACAGAGCTCCTACGAGCAGTACTTC CASRYQQSSYEQYF
TRBJ2-6 TRBV21-1 . . TGTGCCAGCAACCGACTTCCCGCCAGCTCTGGGGCCAACGTCCTGACTTTC CASNRLPASSGANVLTF
TRBJ2-7 TRBV28 . TRBD2 TGTGCCAGCAGTTTTGCGCGGCTAGCGGGTTTCTCCTACGAGCAGTACTTC CASSFARLAGFSYEQYF
TRBJ2-2 TRBV6-4 once TRBD2 TGTGCCAGCAGTGACTCTCGACTAGCGGGAGTGGCCGGGGAGCTGTTTTTT CASSDSRLAGVAGELFF
TRBJ2-5 TRBV24-1 . . TGTGCCACCAGTGATGGAGCCCAAGAGACCCAGTACTTC CATSDGAQETQYF
TRBJ1-3 TRBV29-1 once . TGCAGCGCCTGGGGCAGAGGAAACACCATATATTTT CSAWGRGNTIYF
TRBJ1-2 TRBV3-1/TRBV3-2 . TRBD1 TGTGCCAGCAGCCCACTAGACAGGGTTGGTGGCTACACCTTC CASSPLDRVGGYTF
TRBJ1-3 TRBV11-2 few . TGTGCCAGCAGCCGAAGGGGTTGGACTGGAAACACCATATATTTT CASSRRGWTGNTIYF
TRBJ1-4 TRBV4-3 . TRBD1 TGCGCCAGCAGCCAAGACCCTGGACAGGGTAGTGAAAAACTGTTTTTT CASSQDPGQGSEKLFF
TRBJ1-1 TRBV4-3 . . TGCGCCAGCAGCCAGGGGCCGAACACTGAAGCTTTCTTT CASSQGPNTEAFF
TRBJ2-3 TRBV10-1 . TRBD2 TGCGCCAGCAGTAGACTAGCGGAGGATACGCAGTATTTT CASSRLAEDTQYF
TRBJ2-6 TRBV4-1 many TRBD1 TGCGCCAGCAGCCTAGAACAGGGGAGTGGGGCCAACGTCCTGACTTTC CASSLEQGSGANVLTF
TRBJ2-1 TRBV20-1 . . TGCAGTGCTACTTACAATGAGCAGTTCTTC CSATYNEQFF
TRBJ1-2 TRBV30 . TRBD1 TGTGCCTGGGGGACAGGGGGCGCGGAGTATGGCTACACCTTC CAWGTGGAEYGYTF
TRBJ1-2 TRBV19 . . TGTGCCAGTAGCCGACAGGCCGATGGCTACACCTTC CASSRQADGYTF
TRBJ1-1 TRBV6-2/TRBV6-3 . . TGTGCCAGCAGTTCCGGGGATTACACTGAAGCTTTCTTT CASSSGDYTEAFF
TRBJ2-5 TRBV5-1 once TRBD2 TGCGCCAGCAGCGAGGGGACTAGCAGGCAAGAGACCCAGTACTTC CASSEGTSRQETQYF
TRBJ2-7 TRBV5-1 few . TGCGCCAGCAGCCTTGGGGGGGCGTCAACCTACGAGCAGTACTTC CASSLGGASTYEQYF
TRBJ2-5 TRBV7-2 . TRBD2 TGTGCCAGCAGCTTAAGCGGGAGAGGGGGAAAGACCCAGTACTTC CASSLSGRGGKTQYF
TRBJ1-6 TRBV4-2 . . TGTGCCAGCAGCCAAGATCAGAGCGGCAGGGGAGACTCACCCCTCCACTTT CASSQDQSGRGDSPLHF
TRBJ2-5 TRBV3-1/TRBV3-2 . . TGTGCCAGCAGCCACCGGATCAGGGGTACGGAGACCCAGTACTTC CASSHRIRGTETQYF
TRBJ2-7 TRBV6-5 . . TGTGCCAGCAGGAGGACAACCAACTACGAGCAGTACTTC CASRRTTNYEQYF
TRBJ2-4 TRBV7-2 . . TGTGCCAGCAGCTTTGCAGGGACCAAAAACATTCAGTACTTC CASSFAGTKNIQYF
TRBJ2-3 TRBV6-1 once TRBD2 TGTGCCAGCAGTGCGCTAGCGGGAGGGCCCGACACAGATACGCAGTATTTT CASSALAGGPDTDTQYF
TRBJ1-1 TRBV20-1 . TRBD1 TGCAGTGCTAGTACAGGGGGCGCATCCACTGAAGCTTTCTTT CSASTGGASTEAFF